What follows are 8 T cell receptor beta chains derived from one specimen sequenced in a study of blood T cell repertoires in COVID-19. Only in-frame clones appear in the TCRdb table, and some are missing; sequencing was by immunoSEQ multiplex PCR. This table has approximately 280,000 clones, 75% to 90% appearing once. Source material: peripheral blood. These receptors originate from a man in his forties or fifties with acute or convalescent COVID-19.

The chain uses TRBV16 and TRBJ1-2; D is unclear. From germline, CDR1 is KGHSY and CDR2 FQNENV. V gave up 2 bases and J gave up 7 bases, with 11 bases separating them. This CDR3 is 13 amino acids long. The CDR3 sequence: CASSQDTVGGYTF. CDR3 nucleotide sequence: TGTGCCAGCAGCCAAGACACAGTGGGTGGCTACACCTTC.

The chain has TRBV7-2 and TRBJ1-1, with 8 bases identical to TRBD1. The CDR3 contains 13 residues. V trimming: 0 bases; J trimming: 12 bases; junction bases outside the gene matches: 6. The germline V gene encodes CDR1 SGHTA and CDR2 FQGNSA. In nucleotides, the CDR3 is TGTGCCAGCAGCTTAGCAAGACAGGGGAGAACTTTCTTT. The encoded protein is CASSLARQGRTFF.

As to this clone: The same CDR3 is also encoded by other DNA sequences in this sample. This chain connects TRBV19 to TRBJ2-3, with 9 bases that match TRBD2. The CDR3 consists of 15 residues. The J segment lost 4 bases and the V segment lost 2 bases, leaving 4 bases of the junction unmatched. The germline V gene encodes CDR1 LNHDA and CDR2 SQIVND (reference sequence). CDR3 in DNA: TGTGCCAGTAGTATAAACGGCGGGGGGGCAGATACGCAGTATTTT. It encodes CASSINGGGADTQYF.

This sequence joins TRBV4-2 and TRBJ2-3, with D possibly matching TRBD2 (5 bases). The CDR3 has 15 amino acids. Germline V gene lookup returns CDR1 LGHNA and CDR2 YNFKEQ. V was trimmed by 4 bases and J by 0 bases, leaving 11 bases between them. The CDR3 coding sequence is TGTGCCAGCAGCCTCGAAGGGAGTAGCACAGATACGCAGTATTTT. Its protein product is CASSLEGSSTDTQYF.

CDR3 protein: CASSEQGGNTIYF. CDR3 in DNA: TGCGCCAGCAGCGAGCAGGGTGGAAACACCATATATTTT. The chain is built from TRBV5-1 and TRBJ1-3, with D possibly TRBD1 on 5 matching bases. The germline CDR1 and CDR2 sequences are SGHRS and YFSETQ. CDR3 size: 13 residues. The V end lost 4 bases, the J end lost 3 bases, and 8 bases lay between the germline ends. The full variable domain, its missing parts supplied by reference TRBV5-1 and TRBJ1-3, is KAGVTQTPRYLIKTRGQQVTLSCSPISGHRSVSWYQQTPGQGLQFLFEYFSETQRNKGNFPGRFSGRQFSNSRSEMNVSTLELGDSALYLCASSEQGGNTIYFGEGSWLTVV.

The chain is built from TRBV4-2 and TRBJ2-3; 7 nucleotides line up with TRBD2. Germline V lookup: CDR1 LGHNA, CDR2 YNFKEQ. This CDR3 comprises 17 residues. V shed 2 bases and J 1 base; nucleotides not matched to a gene: 9. CDR3 amino acids: CASSQTQGGGGTDTQYF. The CDR3 DNA reads TGTGCCAGCAGCCAAACCCAGGGTGGGGGGGGCACAGATACGCAGTATTTT.

The rearrangement uses TRBV5-1 and TRBJ1-2, with 9 bases lining up with TRBD1. The CDR3 length is 15 residues. The ends lost 1 base at V and 4 bases at J; junction bases unmatched: 5. Germline CDR1 and CDR2: SGHRS and YFSETQ. The CDR3 protein is CASSLTGGESYGYTF. The CDR3 DNA sequence: TGCGCCAGCAGCTTGACAGGGGGCGAAAGCTATGGCTACACCTTC.

The V call is TRBV9, the J call TRBJ2-6; 11 bases agree with TRBD1. Germline V gene data show CDR1 as SGDLS and CDR2 as YYNGEE. J lost 3 bases, V lost 0 bases, and 8 bases had no gene match. The CDR3 loop spans 19 amino acids. The CDR3 reads CASSVGDRGRTNGANVLTF. CDR3 DNA: TGTGCCAGCAGCGTAGGGGACAGGGGGAGGACGAATGGGGCCAACGTCCTGACTTTC.